The sequence of this TCR beta chain was determined in a study of T-cell memory formation after mild COVID-19 (dated by TCRdb to the early 2020s). Describing the broader study: Most TCR sequence clusters were specific to one of the two donors. T-cell clones expanding and contracting after mild COVID-19 in two donors were tracked by longitudinal TCRalpha and TCRbeta repertoire sequencing. Two young, previously healthy adult volunteers made up the cohort, one male and one female. Findings and caveats that apply to the study as a whole: Balanced CD4/CD8 phenotypes were observed for clones contracting from day 15 to 85, whereas a bias towards CD4+ was observed for a second wave of clones expanding from day 15 to 37. The detection of some responding clones in pre-infection memory suggests that pre-existing cross-reactive memory T cells joined the SARS-CoV-2 response. SARS-CoV-2 specificity of the second-wave clones peaking on day 37 was not confirmed. Contracting CD4+ clones turned up mainly in the CM and EM memory subsets, whereas EMRA was where CD8+ clones were enriched. The study included only a couple of mild cases, and larger cohorts that include severe cases with pre-infection samples were judged to be necessary.

Spanning cysteine to phenylalanine, the CDR3 consists of 11 amino acids. CDR3 DNA only is kept here, 33 bases in frame from base 1. V is shortened by 8 bases, J by 5 bases, and the region joining them spans 9 bases. PBMCs were isolated by Ficoll-Paque density gradient centrifugation. The sequencer listed for this sample is Illumina NovaSeq 6000. TCRalpha and TCRbeta cDNA libraries were constructed by 5'RACE with constant-segment primers, with sample barcodes and unique molecular identifiers being introduced. RNA was extracted from every sample with Trizol reagent. The libraries were amplified in two PCR steps, and the second step added a second sample barcode and Illumina TruSeq adapters. Sequencing of libraries was performed on an Illumina NovaSeq with 2 x 150 bp paired-end reads. The paper's processing steps were these. Demultiplexing of reads and collapsing into UMI-guided consensus sequences were performed with migec v1.2.7. Using mixcr v2.1.11, the UMI consensuses were aligned to TRA and TRB V and J templates and assembled into clonotypes. Expanded or contracted clonotypes were those called significant by both edgeR and NoisET, with noise models trained on biological replicates. edgeR calls used a false discovery rate-adjusted p below 0.01 and a log2 fold-change threshold of 1. As an exploratory analysis of dynamics, PCA with hierarchical clustering was applied to max-normalized trajectories of the 1000 most abundant clonotypes. Separately sequenced CD4+ and CD8+ repertoires were used to assign a CD4 or CD8 phenotype to each responding clone. TCRdb itself trimmed the public reads at Q25 with fastp, ran MiXCR and retained productive beta chains. Every distinct CDR3 protein forms one entry, paired with its most common genes and DNA. The V and J calls and clone size come from TCRdb's table, not from the authors' own analysis. The sample profile shows approximately 290,000 distinct CDR3 sequences; approximately 19% of them were found once. In total, the top ten clones hold approximately 21% of the sample.

On this clonotype: The antigen it recognizes is unknown. The input lacks base qualities; no much larger clone sits a single base away.

The origin of this receptor is a man between 18 and 29 years old who had mild COVID-19 (a few samples of this study predate the infection). The sample titles of this study are shuffled in the database, so cell type and time point are left out; the donor was told from shared clones. The receptor chain draws on TRBV12-3 or TRBV12-4 and TRBJ1-1; the D gene cannot be named for sure. The source material was PBMCs or a T cell subset sorted from them (not recorded which). The CDR3 here reads CASADGTEAFF. The nucleotide sequence reads TGTGCCAGCGCCGATGGGACTGAAGCTTTCTTT.